The entry below gives a single TCR beta chain sequence along with its context. V gave up 2 bases and J gave up 8 bases; unmatched junction bases: 5. The CDR3 has 14 residues. The germline CDR1 and CDR2 sequences are SGHAT and FQDESV (reference sequence). This sample stems from a study of blood T cell repertoires in COVID-19. Generated by immunoSEQ multiplex PCR, the TCRdb table keeps only in-frame clones and is missing some. This sample has about 240,000 clones, with around 87% found just once. The source is a woman aged 70-85 years with active or convalescent COVID-19. V is TRBV11-1 and J is TRBJ2-1, with TRBD1 identical over 8 bases. The sequenced sample was peripheral blood. The CDR3 nucleotides are TGTGCCAGCAGCTTAAGGACAGGGTCATATGAGCAGTTCTTC. Protein: CASSLRTGSYEQFF.